This TCR beta chain comes out of a study of T cell responses to AZD1222 COVID-19 vaccine. Study-level findings and limits: AZD1222 recipients seropositive at baseline numbered only 6 or 7.

The CDR3 contains 15 residues. V was shortened by 9 bases and J by 2 bases, with 19 bases between the two germline ends. In germline, CDR1 is MNHEY, CDR2 SVGAGI. A note on this clone: Its antigen is not known.

TCRdb's copy holds only in-frame clones and misses some; the assay was immunoSEQ multiplex PCR. The table has about 170,000 clones, approximately 90% seen once; the top ten hold about 4.1%. V usage is TRBV6-5 and J usage is TRBJ1-1; D not resolved. The TCR was taken from an adult who received the MenACWY meningococcal vaccine as a control. The material was peripheral blood, obtained 28 days after the second dose of the MenACWY control vaccine. Written as DNA, the CDR3 is TGTGCCAGTTCCCCTTCCCGTTGGACTAACACTGAAGCTTTCTTT. This codes for CASSPSRWTNTEAFF.